The entry that follows covers one T cell receptor (beta chain) sequence. As processed by the authors: Nucleated cell number was recorded as an estimate derived from reference gene primer amplification. Profiling relied on immunoSEQ multiplex PCR, and the TCRdb table lists in-frame clones only, not all of them. V and J calls plus clone size are reproduced from that table; the DNA served to infer D and trimming. The table has fewer than 200,000 clones, under 85% seen once. The record originates from a study of blood T cell repertoires in COVID-19. Study-level background: The analysed material was cDNA or gDNA that came from T cells, B-cell-depleted T cells, or PBMCs.

Two negative PCRs, clearance, or symptom resolution were required of recovered Cohort 3 donors. J gave up 8 bases and V 3 bases, and 7 bases lay outside the gene matches. The germline gives CDR1 SNHLY, CDR2 FYNNEI. This CDR3 region has 14 residues. The chain is built from TRBV2 and TRBJ2-1, with 7 bases that match TRBD2. The source material was PBMCs or T cells enriched from blood (not recorded which). This sequence originates from a man aged 50-60 years who had recovered from COVID-19. Here the CDR3 reads CASSDPGEGYEQFF. The CDR3 DNA is TGTGCCAGCAGTGATCCGGGGGAGGGGTATGAGCAGTTCTTC. The full variable domain, completed using reference TRBV2 and TRBJ2-1, is EPEVTQTPSHQVTQMGQEVILRCVPISNHLYFYWYRQILGQKVEFLVSFYNNEISEKSEIFDDQFSVERPDGSNFTLKIRSTKLEDSAMYFCASSDPGEGYEQFFGPGTRLTVL.